Below, 3 T cell receptor beta chains from the same sample are listed, as sequenced in a study of cytomegalovirus exposure and HLA in healthy donors. A multiplex PCR was run with 60 Vbeta primers and 13 Jbeta primers. The method was immunoSEQ multiplex PCR; TCRdb's version includes in-frame clones alone and lacks a portion of them. There are 140,000 or so clones in the sample; about 70% occur only once, and roughly 1.8% lies in the top ten. The specimen sequenced was PBMCs. The source is a woman between 40 and 50 years old in good health and CMV-seronegative.

This clone was seen a few times. The J gene is TRBJ1-5, the V gene TRBV6-1; possibly TRBD1 for D (6 bases). The CDR3 consists of 14 residues. Germline loops: CDR1 MNHNS, CDR2 SASEGT. V shed 7 bases and J shed 3 bases, with 13 bases lying between them. The CDR3 is CASTPDRNNQPQHF. Written as DNA, the CDR3 is TGTGCCAGCACCCCGGACAGAAACAATCAGCCCCAGCATTTT.

This clone has more than one count but fewer than ten. J is TRBJ1-1 and V is TRBV29-1; D gene unclear. The germline CDR1 and CDR2 sequences are SQVTM and ANQGSEA. Between the trimmed V and J ends, which lost 4 bases and 0 bases, there was a span of 9 bases. CDR3 length: 13 amino acids. The CDR3 region has the DNA TGCAGCGTTGTTACCGACATGAACACTGAAGCTTTCTTT. It yields the protein CSVVTDMNTEAFF.

In its sample, this clone was seen once. The chain links TRBV5-6 to TRBJ1-2; 7 bases align to TRBD1. V lost 4 bases, J lost 4 bases, and 7 bases stayed unmatched. The CDR3 has 14 residues. The germline CDR1 and CDR2 sequences are SGHDT and YYEEEE. The CDR3 nucleotides read TGTGCCAGCAGCCCCCGGGACAGACTCTATGGCTACACCTTC. This encodes CASSPRDRLYGYTF.